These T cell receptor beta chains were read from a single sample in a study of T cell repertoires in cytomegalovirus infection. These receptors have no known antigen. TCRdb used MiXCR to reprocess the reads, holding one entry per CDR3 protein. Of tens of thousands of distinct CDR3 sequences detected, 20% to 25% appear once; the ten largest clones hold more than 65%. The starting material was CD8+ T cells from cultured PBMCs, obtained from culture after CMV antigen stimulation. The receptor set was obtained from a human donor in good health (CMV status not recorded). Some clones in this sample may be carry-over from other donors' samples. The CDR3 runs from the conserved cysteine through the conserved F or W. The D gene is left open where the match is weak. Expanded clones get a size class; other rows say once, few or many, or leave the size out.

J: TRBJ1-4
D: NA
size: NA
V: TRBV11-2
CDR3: CASSFGGRENEKLFF
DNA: TGTGCCAGCAGCTTTGGGGGCAGGGAGAATGAAAAACTGTTTTTT

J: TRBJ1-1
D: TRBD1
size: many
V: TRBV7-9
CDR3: CASSEAQGATEAFF
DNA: TGTGCCAGCAGCGAAGCGCAGGGGGCCACTGAAGCTTTCTTT

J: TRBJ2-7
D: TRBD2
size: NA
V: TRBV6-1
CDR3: CASSAGLSSYEQYF
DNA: TGTGCCAGCAGTGCGGGACTAAGCTCCTACGAGCAGTACTTC

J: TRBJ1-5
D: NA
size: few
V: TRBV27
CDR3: CASRSDRGNQPQHF
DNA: TGTGCCAGCAGATCGGACAGAGGGAATCAGCCCCAGCATTTT

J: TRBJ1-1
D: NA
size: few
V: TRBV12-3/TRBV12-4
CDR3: CASRNGNTEAFF
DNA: TGTGCCAGCAGGAACGGTAACACTGAAGCTTTCTTT

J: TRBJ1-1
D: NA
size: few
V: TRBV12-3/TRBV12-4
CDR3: CASSFQGRSTEAFF
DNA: TGTGCCAGCAGTTTCCAGGGGAGGAGCACTGAAGCTTTCTTT

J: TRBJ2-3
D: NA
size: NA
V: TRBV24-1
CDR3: CATSDFSAENADTQYF
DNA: TGTGCCACCAGTGATTTCTCCGCCGAAAATGCAGATACGCAGTATTTT

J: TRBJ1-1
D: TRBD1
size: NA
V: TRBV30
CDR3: CAWRDLRQGHRNTEAFF
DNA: TGTGCCTGGAGGGACCTAAGACAGGGGCATAGGAACACTGAAGCTTTCTTT

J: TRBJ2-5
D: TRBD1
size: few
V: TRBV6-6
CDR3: CASSYRTGWRETQYF
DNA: TGTGCCAGCAGTTACCGGACAGGGTGGAGAGAGACCCAGTACTTC

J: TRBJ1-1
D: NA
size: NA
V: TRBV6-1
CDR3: CASSESSGSGGEAFF
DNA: TGTGCCAGCAGTGAATCCTCCGGGTCGGGCGGTGAAGCTTTCTTT

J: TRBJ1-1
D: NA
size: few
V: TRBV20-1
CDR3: CSFQMGGYTEAFF
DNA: TGCAGCTTCCAGATGGGGGGCTATACCGAAGCTTTCTTT

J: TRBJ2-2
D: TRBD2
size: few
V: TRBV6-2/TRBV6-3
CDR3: CASSGTSGNTGELFF
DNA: TGTGCCAGCAGCGGGACTAGCGGCAACACCGGGGAGCTGTTTTTT

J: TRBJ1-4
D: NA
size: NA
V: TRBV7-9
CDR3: CASSPRGNPNEKLFF
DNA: TGTGCCAGCAGCCCAAGGGGGAACCCTAATGAAAAACTGTTTTTT

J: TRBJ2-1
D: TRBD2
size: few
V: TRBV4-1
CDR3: CASSQEGEPGLGRFF
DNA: TGCGCCAGCAGCCAAGAGGGGGAACCGGGACTAGGACGGTTCTTC

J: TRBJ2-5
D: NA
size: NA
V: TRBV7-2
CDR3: CASSESGFPQETQYF
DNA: TGTGCCAGCAGCGAGTCGGGGTTCCCACAAGAGACCCAGTACTTC

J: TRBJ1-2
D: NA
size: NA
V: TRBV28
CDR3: CASRMAGGLYGYTF
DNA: TGTGCCAGCAGAATGGCCGGAGGGCTATATGGCTACACCTTC

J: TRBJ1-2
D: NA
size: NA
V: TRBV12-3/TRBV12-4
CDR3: CASSLTTGGGGGYTF
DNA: TGTGCCAGCAGTTTAACCACAGGAGGCGGAGGTGGCTACACCTTC

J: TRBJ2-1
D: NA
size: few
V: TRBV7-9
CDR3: CASSPEPRGSLSYNEQFF
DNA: TGTGCCAGCAGCCCTGAACCTCGGGGGAGCCTCTCCTACAATGAGCAGTTCTTC

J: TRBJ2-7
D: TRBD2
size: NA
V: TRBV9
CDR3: CASSVGSGGAYEQYF
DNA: TGTGCCAGCAGCGTAGGTAGCGGGGGTGCCTACGAGCAGTACTTC

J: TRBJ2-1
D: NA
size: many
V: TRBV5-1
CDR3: CASSLIDRLEGEQFF
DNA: TGCGCCAGCAGCTTAATTGACCGACTTGAGGGTGAGCAGTTCTTC

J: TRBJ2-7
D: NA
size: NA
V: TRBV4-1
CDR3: CASSQEPGYEQYF
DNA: TGCGCCAGCAGCCAAGAACCGGGCTACGAGCAGTACTTC

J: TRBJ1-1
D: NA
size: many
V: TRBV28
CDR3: CASSSDGVGTEAFF
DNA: TGTGCCAGCAGTTCCGATGGGGTCGGGACTGAAGCTTTCTTT

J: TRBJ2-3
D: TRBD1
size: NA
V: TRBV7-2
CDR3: CASSTQWGTDNTDTQYF
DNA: TGTGCCAGCAGCACACAGTGGGGGACAGATAACACAGATACGCAGTATTTT

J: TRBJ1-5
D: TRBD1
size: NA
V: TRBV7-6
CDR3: CASSLGQGIGQPQHF
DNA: TGTGCCAGCAGCTTGGGACAGGGGATTGGTCAGCCCCAGCATTTT

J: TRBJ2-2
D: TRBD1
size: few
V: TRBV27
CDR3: CASSLYTGTGHTGELFF
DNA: TGTGCCAGCAGTTTATACACCGGGACAGGGCACACCGGGGAGCTGTTTTTT

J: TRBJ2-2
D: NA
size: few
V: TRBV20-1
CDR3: CSALPRTVNTGELFF
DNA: TGCAGTGCCCTACCTCGGACGGTGAACACCGGGGAGCTGTTTTTT

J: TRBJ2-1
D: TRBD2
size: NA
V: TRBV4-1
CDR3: CASSQGGGANYNEQFF
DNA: TGCGCCAGCAGCCAAGGGGGAGGGGCCAACTACAATGAGCAGTTCTTC

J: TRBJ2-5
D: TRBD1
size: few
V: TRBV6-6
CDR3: CASSAWDRQETQYF
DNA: TGTGCCAGCAGTGCATGGGACAGACAAGAGACCCAGTACTTC

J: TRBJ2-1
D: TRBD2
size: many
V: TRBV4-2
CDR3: CASSQDLSGGANEQFF
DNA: TGTGCCAGCAGCCAAGATCTTAGCGGGGGGGCCAATGAGCAGTTCTTC

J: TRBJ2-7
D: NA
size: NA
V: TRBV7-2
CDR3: CASSLRGQGLYEQYF
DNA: TGTGCCAGCAGCTTACGGGGCCAGGGCCTCTACGAGCAGTACTTC

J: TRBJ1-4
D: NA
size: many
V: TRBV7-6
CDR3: CASSPGNEKLFF
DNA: TGTGCCAGCAGCCCGGGAAATGAAAAACTGTTTTTT

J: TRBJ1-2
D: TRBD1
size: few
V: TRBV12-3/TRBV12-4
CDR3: CASSRTGPGYTF
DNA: TGTGCCAGCAGTCGGACAGGGCCAGGCTACACCTTC

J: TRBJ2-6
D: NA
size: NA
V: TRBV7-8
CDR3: CASSLYDRRAFPSGANVLTF
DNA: TGTGCCAGCAGCTTGTACGACCGACGGGCCTTTCCCTCTGGGGCCAACGTCCTGACTTTC

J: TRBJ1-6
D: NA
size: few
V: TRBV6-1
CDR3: CASSEVPDRNSPLHF
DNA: TGTGCCAGCAGTGAAGTACCCGATCGGAATTCACCCCTCCACTTT

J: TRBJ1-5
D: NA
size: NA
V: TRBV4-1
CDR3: CASSQEESGGNQPQHF
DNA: TGCGCCAGCAGCCAAGAGGAATCGGGGGGCAATCAGCCCCAGCATTTT

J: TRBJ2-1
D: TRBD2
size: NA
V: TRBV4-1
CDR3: CASSHLGAGGYNEQFF
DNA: TGCGCCAGCAGCCACCTGGGGGCGGGGGGATACAATGAGCAGTTCTTC

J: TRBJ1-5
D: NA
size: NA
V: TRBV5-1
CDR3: CASSLTGLSNQPQHF
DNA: TGCGCCAGCAGCTTGACAGGGCTAAGCAATCAGCCCCAGCATTTT

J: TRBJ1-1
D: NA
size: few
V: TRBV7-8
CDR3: CASSLEGSLNTEAFF
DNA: TGTGCCAGCAGCTTAGAAGGCAGTTTGAACACTGAAGCTTTCTTT

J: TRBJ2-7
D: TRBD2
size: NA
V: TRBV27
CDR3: CASSPSGGRYEQYF
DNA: TGTGCCAGCAGCCCGAGCGGGGGGAGGTACGAGCAGTACTTC

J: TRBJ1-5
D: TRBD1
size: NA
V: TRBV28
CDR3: CASGRGGLLNQPQHF
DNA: TGTGCCAGCGGTCGAGGGGGCCTTCTCAATCAGCCCCAGCATTTT